Listed below are T cell receptor beta chains from one sample, sequenced in a study of blood T cell repertoires in COVID-19. Produced via immunoSEQ multiplex PCR; TCRdb's table is partial and in-frame only. The sample includes around 310,000 clones, almost 90% seen only once; the top ten take 1%. Material for sequencing was peripheral blood. The receptors come from a woman aged 40 to 50 with COVID-19, enrolled during active disease. Both conserved end residues are part of each CDR3. D genes are given only for firm matches. A row's size may be missing; if present it is once, few, many or a size class.

CDR3 protein: CASSLWGRYTDTQYF; CDR3 DNA: TGCGCCAGCAGCTTGTGGGGCAGATACACAGATACGCAGTATTTT; D gene: .; J gene: TRBJ2-3; V gene: TRBV5-1; clone size: .
CDR3 protein: CASSLGGSLSYEQYF; CDR3 DNA: TGCGCCAGCAGCTTGGGCGGGTCCCTCTCCTACGAGCAGTACTTC; D gene: .; J gene: TRBJ2-7; V gene: TRBV5-1; clone size: few
CDR3 protein: CASSLSFGQYNTEAFF; CDR3 DNA: TGCGCCAGCAGCTTGTCTTTCGGACAGTATAACACTGAAGCTTTCTTT; D gene: .; J gene: TRBJ1-1; V gene: TRBV5-1; clone size: .
CDR3 protein: CASNTGYGYTF; CDR3 DNA: TGTGCCAGCAATACGGGCTATGGCTACACCTTC; D gene: .; J gene: TRBJ1-2; V gene: TRBV2; clone size: .
CDR3 protein: CASSHPGLAGGPFQETQYF; CDR3 DNA: TGCGCCAGCAGCCACCCGGGACTAGCGGGGGGGCCTTTCCAAGAGACCCAGTACTTC; D gene: TRBD2; J gene: TRBJ2-5; V gene: TRBV4-1; clone size: few
CDR3 protein: CASSTSTGRVRDYSNQPQHF; CDR3 DNA: TGTGCCAGCAGTACCTCCACAGGCAGGGTGAGGGACTATAGCAATCAGCCCCAGCATTTT; D gene: .; J gene: TRBJ1-5; V gene: TRBV27; clone size: .
CDR3 protein: CASSSEDRGHEQYF; CDR3 DNA: TGTGCCAGCAGTTCCGAGGACAGGGGCCACGAGCAGTACTTC; D gene: TRBD1; J gene: TRBJ2-7; V gene: TRBV6-5; clone size: .
CDR3 protein: CASSQTSGRPTPTDTQYF; CDR3 DNA: TGCGCCAGCAGCCAAACTAGCGGGCGGCCCACCCCCACAGATACGCAGTATTTT; D gene: TRBD2; J gene: TRBJ2-3; V gene: TRBV5-1; clone size: .
CDR3 protein: CASSLAEQGGSYEQYF; CDR3 DNA: TGCGCCAGCAGCTTGGCCGAACAGGGAGGGTCCTACGAGCAGTACTTC; D gene: .; J gene: TRBJ2-7; V gene: TRBV5-1; clone size: .
CDR3 protein: CASSYEGQGVYTF; CDR3 DNA: TGTGCCAGCAGTTACGAAGGGCAGGGGGTCTACACCTTC; D gene: TRBD1; J gene: TRBJ1-2; V gene: TRBV6-6; clone size: .
CDR3 protein: CASSLNAGGPRDEQFF; CDR3 DNA: TGCGCCAGCAGCTTAAATGCGGGAGGGCCCAGGGATGAGCAGTTCTTC; D gene: TRBD2; J gene: TRBJ2-1; V gene: TRBV5-1; clone size: .
CDR3 protein: CASSHVTGTAFFYEQYF; CDR3 DNA: TGCGCCAGCAGCCATGTGACAGGGACAGCGTTTTTCTACGAGCAGTACTTC; D gene: TRBD1; J gene: TRBJ2-7; V gene: TRBV4-3; clone size: once
CDR3 protein: CASSPRRGDAGANEQYF; CDR3 DNA: TGTGCCAGCTCACCCCGGCGCGGGGACGCGGGGGCCAACGAGCAGTACTTC; D gene: .; J gene: TRBJ2-7; V gene: TRBV18; clone size: .
CDR3 protein: CASSNRGVFDRGAFF; CDR3 DNA: TGTGCCAGTAGTAATCGGGGAGTCTTTGACCGGGGAGCTTTCTTT; D gene: .; J gene: TRBJ1-1; V gene: TRBV19; clone size: few
CDR3 protein: CASKVLGGNQPQHF; CDR3 DNA: TGTGCCAGCAAGGTCTTGGGGGGTAATCAGCCCCAGCATTTT; D gene: .; J gene: TRBJ1-5; V gene: TRBV2; clone size: .
CDR3 protein: CASSLDLRVGNQPQHF; CDR3 DNA: TGTGCCAGCAGCTTAGATCTCAGGGTTGGCAATCAGCCCCAGCATTTT; D gene: .; J gene: TRBJ1-5; V gene: TRBV7-2; clone size: .
CDR3 protein: CASSLMGGGGSYEQYF; CDR3 DNA: TGTGCCAGCAGCTTAATGGGCGGGGGGGGAAGCTACGAGCAGTACTTC; D gene: TRBD2; J gene: TRBJ2-7; V gene: TRBV7-2; clone size: .
CDR3 protein: CASSGGSNQPQHF; CDR3 DNA: TGTGCCAGCAGCGGGGGTAGCAATCAGCCCCAGCATTTT; D gene: .; J gene: TRBJ1-5; V gene: TRBV6-5; clone size: once
CDR3 protein: CSAWGQQNTEAFF; CDR3 DNA: TGCAGCGCGTGGGGACAGCAGAACACTGAAGCTTTCTTT; D gene: TRBD1; J gene: TRBJ1-1; V gene: TRBV29-1; clone size: few
CDR3 protein: CASSLRLGSTDTQYF; CDR3 DNA: TGTGCCAGCAGCCTCAGACTAGGTAGCACAGATACGCAGTATTTT; D gene: .; J gene: TRBJ2-3; V gene: TRBV3-1/TRBV3-2; clone size: .
CDR3 protein: CASSSLGQRDLHPQGGLYEQYF; CDR3 DNA: TGTGCCAGCAGCTCACTAGGCCAACGTGACCTGCACCCTCAAGGGGGTCTCTACGAGCAGTACTTC; D gene: .; J gene: TRBJ2-7; V gene: TRBV13; clone size: .
CDR3 protein: CATGGNTIYF; CDR3 DNA: TGTGCCACGGGGGGAAACACCATATATTTT; D gene: .; J gene: TRBJ1-3; V gene: TRBV2; clone size: .
CDR3 protein: CASISYPQGSSYEQYF; CDR3 DNA: TGTGCCAGCATCTCCTATCCCCAGGGGAGCTCCTACGAGCAGTACTTC; D gene: .; J gene: TRBJ2-7; V gene: TRBV11-2; clone size: .
CDR3 protein: CASRGTGGVFGYTF; CDR3 DNA: TGTGCCAGTAGGGGGACAGGGGGCGTCTTTGGCTACACCTTC; D gene: TRBD1; J gene: TRBJ1-2; V gene: TRBV19; clone size: .
CDR3 protein: CASSSGQGYNSPLHF; CDR3 DNA: TGTGCCAGCAGTTCGGGACAGGGCTATAATTCACCCCTCCACTTT; D gene: TRBD1; J gene: TRBJ1-6; V gene: TRBV28; clone size: few
CDR3 protein: CASSRARPGLAGGRTDTQYF; CDR3 DNA: TGCGCCAGCAGCCGGGCTCGACCGGGACTAGCGGGAGGGCGCACAGATACGCAGTATTTT; D gene: TRBD2; J gene: TRBJ2-3; V gene: TRBV4-3; clone size: .
CDR3 protein: CASSLAQGMREQYF; CDR3 DNA: TGTGCCAGCAGCTTAGCACAGGGGATGAGGGAGCAGTACTTC; D gene: TRBD1; J gene: TRBJ2-7; V gene: TRBV7-2; clone size: .
CDR3 protein: CASSLSQNDYGYTF; CDR3 DNA: TGTGCCAGCAGTTTATCCCAGAATGACTATGGCTACACCTTC; D gene: .; J gene: TRBJ1-2; V gene: TRBV28; clone size: .
CDR3 protein: CASSAPGQSYNEQFF; CDR3 DNA: TGTGCCAGCAGCGCTCCGGGACAGAGCTACAATGAGCAGTTCTTC; D gene: TRBD1; J gene: TRBJ2-1; V gene: TRBV7-3; clone size: .
CDR3 protein: CASSSRQGVGTGELFF; CDR3 DNA: TGTGCCAGCAGCTCGAGACAGGGGGTAGGCACCGGGGAGCTGTTTTTT; D gene: TRBD1; J gene: TRBJ2-2; V gene: TRBV7-2; clone size: .
CDR3 protein: CASSLVRGPYNEQFF; CDR3 DNA: TGTGCCAGCAGCTTAGTCAGGGGACCCTACAATGAGCAGTTCTTC; D gene: .; J gene: TRBJ2-1; V gene: TRBV7-6; clone size: .
CDR3 protein: CASSLRAGGNYGYTF; CDR3 DNA: TGTGCCAGCAGCTTAAGGGCAGGGGGGAACTATGGCTACACCTTC; D gene: TRBD1; J gene: TRBJ1-2; V gene: TRBV7-8; clone size: .
CDR3 protein: CASSYSGVRRNSNQPQHF; CDR3 DNA: TGTGCCAGCAGTTACTCGGGCGTCAGGAGGAATAGCAATCAGCCCCAGCATTTT; D gene: .; J gene: TRBJ1-5; V gene: TRBV6-2/TRBV6-3; clone size: .
CDR3 protein: CASSQASEARELFF; CDR3 DNA: TGTGCCAGCAGCCAGGCGAGCGAAGCGAGGGAGCTGTTTTTT; D gene: .; J gene: TRBJ2-2; V gene: TRBV14; clone size: .
CDR3 protein: CSVAGLAGYNEQFF; CDR3 DNA: TGCAGCGTCGCTGGACTAGCGGGGTACAATGAGCAGTTCTTC; D gene: TRBD2; J gene: TRBJ2-1; V gene: TRBV29-1; clone size: .
CDR3 protein: CASSLTGDRGRRGYTF; CDR3 DNA: TGTGCCAGCAGCTTAACGGGGGACAGGGGCCGGAGGGGCTACACCTTC; D gene: TRBD1; J gene: TRBJ1-2; V gene: TRBV7-3; clone size: .
CDR3 protein: CASSTYTDSLNTEAFF; CDR3 DNA: TGTGCCAGTAGTACCTACACGGACAGCCTGAACACTGAAGCTTTCTTT; D gene: .; J gene: TRBJ1-1; V gene: TRBV19; clone size: .
CDR3 protein: CASSSGQTDTQYF; CDR3 DNA: TGTGCCAGCAGCTCGGGACAGACAGATACGCAGTATTTT; D gene: TRBD1; J gene: TRBJ2-3; V gene: TRBV5-6; clone size: .
CDR3 protein: CASSVGTGVRSGANVLTF; CDR3 DNA: TGTGCCAGTAGTGTTGGGACAGGGGTGAGGTCTGGGGCCAACGTCCTGACTTTC; D gene: TRBD1; J gene: TRBJ2-6; V gene: TRBV19; clone size: .
CDR3 protein: CASSLIPGSLAGGETQYF; CDR3 DNA: TGCGCCAGCAGCTTGATCCCCGGGAGCTTAGCGGGAGGGGAGACCCAGTACTTC; D gene: TRBD2; J gene: TRBJ2-5; V gene: TRBV5-1; clone size: .
CDR3 protein: CASSPSQALNTEAFF; CDR3 DNA: TGTGCCAGCAGTCCCTCCCAGGCCCTGAACACTGAAGCTTTCTTT; D gene: .; J gene: TRBJ1-1; V gene: TRBV28; clone size: .
CDR3 protein: CASSRRDSPNNEQFF; CDR3 DNA: TGTGCCAGCAGTCGACGGGACTCCCCCAACAATGAGCAGTTCTTC; D gene: .; J gene: TRBJ2-1; V gene: TRBV27; clone size: .
CDR3 protein: CASSPYRDGNTIYF; CDR3 DNA: TGTGCCAGCAGCCCCTACAGGGATGGAAACACCATATATTTT; D gene: .; J gene: TRBJ1-3; V gene: TRBV14; clone size: .
CDR3 protein: CASSLDLGLAGDVQYF; CDR3 DNA: TGTGCCAGCAGCTTAGATTTGGGCCTAGCGGGAGATGTGCAGTACTTC; D gene: TRBD2; J gene: TRBJ2-7; V gene: TRBV11-2; clone size: .
CDR3 protein: CASSYDRGRDTEAFF; CDR3 DNA: TGTGCCAGCAGTTACGACAGGGGGCGGGACACTGAAGCTTTCTTT; D gene: TRBD1; J gene: TRBJ1-1; V gene: TRBV27; clone size: .
CDR3 protein: CASSVDNSYEQYF; CDR3 DNA: TGTGCCAGCAGCGTCGACAACTCCTACGAGCAGTACTTC; D gene: .; J gene: TRBJ2-7; V gene: TRBV9; clone size: .
CDR3 protein: CASSYSDSPTEAFF; CDR3 DNA: TGTGCCAGCAGTTACTCGGACTCCCCCACTGAAGCTTTCTTT; D gene: .; J gene: TRBJ1-1; V gene: TRBV6-6; clone size: .
CDR3 protein: CASSQDTWGGDPDTQYF; CDR3 DNA: TGCGCCAGCAGCCAAGATACGTGGGGGGGCGATCCAGATACGCAGTATTTT; D gene: .; J gene: TRBJ2-3; V gene: TRBV4-1; clone size: .
CDR3 protein: CASNDPRQGDYGYTF; CDR3 DNA: TGTGCCAGCAATGATCCGAGACAGGGGGACTATGGCTACACCTTC; D gene: TRBD1; J gene: TRBJ1-2; V gene: TRBV5-4; clone size: .
CDR3 protein: CAWSDDSLMNTEAFF; CDR3 DNA: TGTGCCTGGAGCGATGACAGTCTAATGAACACTGAAGCTTTCTTT; D gene: .; J gene: TRBJ1-1; V gene: TRBV30; clone size: few
CDR3 protein: CASSPFDTGELFF; CDR3 DNA: TGCGCCAGCTCCCCGTTTGACACCGGGGAGCTGTTTTTT; D gene: .; J gene: TRBJ2-2; V gene: TRBV5-1; clone size: .
CDR3 protein: CASSQVQGGSTEAFF; CDR3 DNA: TGTGCCAGCAGCCAGGTACAGGGGGGTAGCACTGAAGCTTTCTTT; D gene: TRBD1; J gene: TRBJ1-1; V gene: TRBV3-1/TRBV3-2; clone size: .
CDR3 protein: CASSLDNSLLYGYTF; CDR3 DNA: TGTGCCAGCAGCTTGGACAACTCTCTTCTCTATGGCTACACCTTC; D gene: .; J gene: TRBJ1-2; V gene: TRBV11-2; clone size: .
CDR3 protein: CASSSRGSISYEQYF; CDR3 DNA: TGCGCCAGCAGCTCCCGGGGTTCCATTTCCTACGAGCAGTACTTC; D gene: .; J gene: TRBJ2-7; V gene: TRBV5-1; clone size: .
CDR3 protein: CASSDTQGAHQPQHF; CDR3 DNA: TGTGCCAGCTCAGACACACAGGGGGCGCATCAGCCCCAGCATTTT; D gene: TRBD1; J gene: TRBJ1-5; V gene: TRBV18; clone size: .
CDR3 protein: CASSLSGTPQPQHF; CDR3 DNA: TGTGCCAGCAGCTTGAGCGGGACCCCACAGCCCCAGCATTTT; D gene: .; J gene: TRBJ1-5; V gene: TRBV5-5; clone size: .
CDR3 protein: CASSQTTGNEKLFF; CDR3 DNA: TGTGCCAGCAGCCAAACGACTGGTAATGAAAAACTGTTTTTT; D gene: .; J gene: TRBJ1-4; V gene: TRBV16; clone size: .
CDR3 protein: CASSREAVKRGTEAFF; CDR3 DNA: TGTGCCAGTAGTAGGGAGGCAGTAAAACGAGGGACTGAAGCTTTCTTT; D gene: .; J gene: TRBJ1-1; V gene: TRBV19; clone size: once